One and the same sample provided the 29 T cell receptor beta chains below, sequenced in a study of cytomegalovirus exposure and HLA in healthy donors. Primers: 60 Vbeta forward and 13 Jbeta reverse. Libraries were prepared by immunoSEQ multiplex PCR; TCRdb keeps only in-frame clonotypes and omits some of them. The sample lists about 160,000 clones, roughly 72% seen once, with over 0.95% in the top ten. Specimen: PBMCs. These receptors originate from a woman between 40 and 50 years old in good health and CMV-seronegative.

This clone has just a few counts. The rearrangement joins TRBV30 to TRBJ1-6; D is undetermined. The CDR3 is 14 residues long. Trimming removed 1 base at V and 3 bases at J, with 7 bases between. Germline lookup yields CDR1 GTSNPN and CDR2 SVGIG (reference sequence). This CDR3 reads CAWSEELYNSPLHF. Written as DNA, the CDR3 is TGTGCCTGGAGTGAGGAGCTCTATAATTCACCCCTCCACTTT.

V is TRBV7-9 and J is TRBJ2-1, with TRBD1 matching 9 bases. CDR1 and CDR2 (germline): SEHNR, FQNEAQ (reference sequence). CDR3 size: 18 residues. V shed 5 bases and J 11 bases; nucleotides not matched to a gene: 22. As DNA, the CDR3 is TGTGCCAGCAGCCCCACCCTGATAGACAGGGGGGTCCCACATAAGCAGTTCTTC. Translated: CASSPTLIDRGVPHKQFF.

This rearrangement joins TRBV4-2 to TRBJ1-1; 8 bases are shared with TRBD1. V trimming: 0 bases; J trimming: 5 bases; junction bases outside the gene matches: 2. Per the germline V gene, CDR1 is LGHNA and CDR2 is YNFKEQ. The CDR3 is 14 residues long. The CDR3 DNA is TGTGCCAGCAGCCAAGACAGGGGGCATACTGAAGCTTTCTTT. This sequence encodes CASSQDRGHTEAFF.

In this sample, this clone turned up a few times. A read error may account for a junction end that differs from germline. This chain uses TRBV7-7 with TRBJ2-5, with D possibly TRBD2 on 6 matching bases. Germline values: CDR1 SSHAT, CDR2 FNYEAQ (reference sequence). This CDR3 has 15 amino acids. CDR3 amino acids: CASSLAEGFQETQYF. The CDR3 coding sequence is TGTGCTAGCAGCTTAGCGGAGGGGTTCCAAGAGACCCAGTACTTC.

The rearrangement joins TRBV6-1 to TRBJ2-5; 9 bases are a match to TRBD1. The germline CDR1 and CDR2 sequences are MNHNS and SASEGT. The CDR3 covers 15 residues. Trimming at V came to 1 base and at J to 6 bases, leaving 6 bases not matched to a gene. CDR3 amino acids: CASSEGRGTGKTQYF. In DNA, the CDR3 is TGTGCCAGCAGTGAAGGTAGAGGGACAGGGAAGACCCAGTACTTC.

This clone was picked up a small number of times. The chain combines TRBV5-4 with TRBJ1-1; possibly TRBD1 for D (6 bases). Germline V gene data show CDR1 as SGHNT and CDR2 as YYREEE (reference sequence). CDR3 length equals 16 residues. V was clipped by 0 bases and J by 4 bases, with 16 bases between them. CDR3 in amino acids: CASSLANRGGSTEAFF. CDR3 nucleotide sequence: TGTGCCAGCAGCTTGGCAAACAGAGGGGGATCCACTGAAGCTTTCTTT.

J is TRBJ2-3 and V is TRBV10-3, with 7 positions matching TRBD2. The CDR3 extends over 16 amino acids. From germline, CDR1 is ENHRY and CDR2 SYGVKD. J gave up 3 bases and V 0 bases, and 6 bases lay outside the gene matches. The CDR3 loop is CAISESSGGGTDTQYF. The CDR3 bases are TGTGCCATCAGTGAGTCATCGGGAGGAGGTACAGATACGCAGTATTTT.

This rearrangement joins TRBV6-5 to TRBJ2-5, with TRBD1 matching over 7 bases. This CDR3 is 12 amino acids long. The V segment lost 4 bases and the J segment 6 bases; nucleotides outside the gene matches: 2. Germline CDR1 reads MNHEY; CDR2 reads SVGAGI. The CDR3 here is CASSSGGQTQYF. The CDR3 region has the DNA TGTGCCAGCAGTTCAGGGGGTCAGACCCAGTACTTC.

The CDR3 loop reads CASSERTEGQPQHF. The DNA for the CDR3 is TGTGCCAGCAGTGAGAGGACGGAGGGCCAGCCCCAGCATTTT. The chain couples TRBV2 to TRBJ1-5; D not certain. CDR3 length: 14 amino acids. Germline CDR1 reads SNHLY; CDR2 reads FYNNEI. V was pared by 3 bases and J by 7 bases, with 13 bases between.

The CDR3 DNA reads as TGCGCCAGCAGCGATTCCAGGGGCGGAATGAACACTGAAGCTTTCTTT. Translation: CASSDSRGGMNTEAFF. This chain links TRBV5-1 with TRBJ1-1; a possible D gene is TRBD1 (6 bases). The length of the CDR3 is 16 residues. V was trimmed by 4 bases and J by 0 bases, leaving 16 bases between them. The germline V gene encodes CDR1 SGHRS and CDR2 YFSETQ.

V usage is TRBV19 and J usage is TRBJ1-1, with TRBD1 as a possible D gene (6 bases). CDR3 length: 15 residues. The germline V and J ends were trimmed by 5 bases and 5 bases, with 18 bases remaining between them. Per germline, CDR1 LNHDA and CDR2 SQIVND (reference sequence). This CDR3 reads CASSLGAGVGTEAFF. The CDR3 bases are TGTGCCAGTAGTCTAGGGGCAGGGGTAGGGACTGAAGCTTTCTTT. Supplemented by reference TRBV19 and TRBJ1-1, the full variable domain reads DGGITQSPKYLFRKEGQNVTLSCEQNLNHDAMYWYRQDPGQGLRLIYYSQIVNDFQKGDIAEGYSVSREKKESFPLTVTSAQKNPTAFYLCASSLGAGVGTEAFFGQGTRLTVV.

The chain uses TRBV5-1 and TRBJ1-4; D is possibly TRBD1 (6 bases). V lost 3 bases and J lost 5, with 14 bases in between. The germline V gene encodes CDR1 SGHRS and CDR2 YFSETQ. The CDR3 has 15 residues. CDR3 in DNA: TGCGCCAGCAGCTCCCAACAGGGCCCAAATGAAAAACTGTTTTTT. Its translation is CASSSQQGPNEKLFF.

The chain joins TRBV18 to TRBJ1-2, with a weak D call TRBD1 (6 bases). The CDR3 has 13 amino acids. Trimming shortened V by 2 bases and J by 6 bases, and 10 bases separated the two germline ends. Germline V gives CDR1 KGHSH, CDR2 LQKENI. The CDR3 protein is CASSPGDTNGYTF. CDR3 DNA: TGTGCCAGCTCACCAGGGGACACCAATGGCTACACCTTC.

This chain joins TRBV5-1 and TRBJ2-1; 10 bases align to TRBD2. CDR1 and CDR2 (germline): SGHRS, YFSETQ. The V and J ends lost 3 bases and 10 bases, in that order; junction bases with no gene match: 10. There are 15 residues in the CDR3. The CDR3 nucleotides read TGCGCCAGCAGCTCTACCCCGCTAGCGGGAGAGGAGCAGTTCTTC. Amino acids: CASSSTPLAGEEQFF. The variable domain in full, completed from reference TRBV5-1 and TRBJ2-1, reads KAGVTQTPRYLIKTRGQQVTLSCSPISGHRSVSWYQQTPGQGLQFLFEYFSETQRNKGNFPGRFSGRQFSNSRSEMNVSTLELGDSALYLCASSSTPLAGEEQFFGPGTRLTVL.

The chain has TRBV15 and TRBJ2-2, with 8 bases aligning to TRBD2. This CDR3 has 15 residues. Unmatched junction bases numbered 2, after V lost 3 bases and J lost 2 bases. The germline V gene has CDR1 LNHNV and CDR2 YYDKDF (reference sequence). The CDR3: CATSRGLGNTGELFF. The CDR3 coding sequence is TGTGCCACCAGCAGGGGACTAGGAAACACCGGGGAGCTGTTTTTT.

V gene TRBV2 combines with J gene TRBJ1-1; D call uncertain. Germline CDR1 is SNHLY and CDR2 is FYNNEI. The CDR3 spans 14 residues. V shed 3 bases and J shed 1 base, with 9 bases lying between them. CDR3 region: CASSEAGWNTEAFF. The CDR3 nucleotides read TGTGCCAGCAGTGAGGCCGGGTGGAACACTGAAGCTTTCTTT. The full variable domain, in which reference TRBV2 and TRBJ1-1 provide the parts outside the CDR3, is EPEVTQTPSHQVTQMGQEVILRCVPISNHLYFYWYRQILGQKVEFLVSFYNNEISEKSEIFDDQFSVERPDGSNFTLKIRSTKLEDSAMYFCASSEAGWNTEAFFGQGTRLTVV.

The chain couples TRBV7-2 to TRBJ2-1; 8 bases map to TRBD1. Germline trimming cut 4 bases from V and 9 bases from J; bases unmatched to any gene: 5. Per the germline V gene, CDR1 is SGHTA and CDR2 is FQGNSA. CDR3 length equals 13 residues. Here the CDR3 reads CASSSGTGLEQFF. The CDR3 coding sequence is TGTGCCAGCAGCTCCGGGACAGGCCTTGAGCAGTTCTTC.

The chain employs TRBV10-3 and TRBJ2-5, with TRBD2 as a possible D gene (6 bases). The V end lost 2 bases, the J end lost 5 bases, and 21 bases lay between the germline ends. Germline loops: CDR1 ENHRY, CDR2 SYGVKD. The CDR3 contains 17 residues. DNA for the CDR3: TGTGCCATCAGTGAGGGGGCCGGGACTCCCGTAACGGAGACCCAGTACTTC. This sequence encodes CAISEGAGTPVTETQYF.

The chain carries TRBV13 and TRBJ2-3; D is unresolved. This CDR3 is 12 amino acids long. Deletions cut 1 base from V and 9 bases from J, with 8 bases between. CDR1 and CDR2 from the germline V gene are PRHDT and FYEKMQ (reference sequence). The CDR3 region has the DNA TGTGCCAGCAGCTTAGAGACTGCCACGCAGTATTTT. This sequence encodes CASSLETATQYF.

The V gene is TRBV9, the J gene TRBJ2-7; TRBD2 matches 8 bases. This CDR3 has 15 residues. The V segment lost 3 bases and the J segment 5 bases; nucleotides outside the gene matches: 10. Germline loops: CDR1 SGDLS, CDR2 YYNGEE. The CDR3 reads CASSASGGGGDEQYF. The CDR3 coding sequence is TGTGCCAGCAGCGCCTCCGGGGGGGGTGGCGACGAGCAGTACTTC.

This clone was seen only a few times. V usage is TRBV10-2 and J usage is TRBJ1-1, with no clear D. The CDR3 length is 16 residues. From germline, CDR1 is WSHSY and CDR2 SAAADI. The V end was cut by 0 bases, the J end by 4 bases, with 15 bases between. The CDR3 reads CASSESIAGRTTEAFF. The CDR3 DNA reads TGCGCCAGCAGTGAGTCGATTGCGGGGAGGACCACTGAAGCTTTCTTT.

The chain has TRBV9 and TRBJ2-1; 7 bases are a match to TRBD2. CDR1 and CDR2 from the germline V gene are SGDLS and YYNGEE. This CDR3 has 15 residues. J gave up 4 bases and V 0 bases, and 4 bases lay outside the gene matches. The CDR3 DNA sequence: TGTGCCAGCAGCGTAGGCGGGAGAGGGTACAATGAGCAGTTCTTC. This translates into CASSVGGRGYNEQFF.

This rearrangement joins TRBV5-4 to TRBJ2-2; D is possibly TRBD2 (7 bases). The CDR3 totals 16 residues. Germline loops: CDR1 SGHNT, CDR2 YYREEE (reference sequence). V lost 1 base and J 1 base, leaving 11 bases between the germline ends. The CDR3 sequence: CASSLRGGLNTGELFF. The DNA of the CDR3 is TGTGCCAGCAGCTTGAGGGGGGGGTTGAACACCGGGGAGCTGTTTTTT.

This chain links TRBV5-1 with TRBJ2-1; 13 bases are shared with TRBD2. V shed 0 bases, J shed 0 bases, and the junction held 6 bases outside the gene matches. This CDR3 region has 19 residues. Germline V gene lookup returns CDR1 SGHRS and CDR2 YFSETQ. Written as DNA, the CDR3 is TGCGCCAGCAGCTTGGCCAAGACTAGCGGGGGGAGCTCCTACAATGAGCAGTTCTTC. It codes for CASSLAKTSGGSSYNEQFF.

This CDR3 reads CAISEGTSGRGGYNEQFF. CDR3 nucleotide sequence: TGTGCCATCAGTGAGGGGACTAGCGGGAGAGGGGGCTACAATGAGCAGTTCTTC. The chain joins TRBV10-3 to TRBJ2-1; 14 bases match TRBD2. The CDR3 sequence is 18 residues long. The V segment lost 2 bases and the J segment 3 bases; nucleotides outside the gene matches: 6. From germline, CDR1 is ENHRY and CDR2 SYGVKD.

CDR3 sequence: CAIRGLAGETQYF. CDR3 bases: TGTGCCATCAGGGGACTAGCGGGAGAGACCCAGTACTTC. J is TRBJ2-5 and V is TRBV10-3; TRBD2 matches 12 bases. The J segment lost 4 bases and the V segment lost 6 bases, leaving 0 bases of the junction unmatched. Germline-derived CDR1 and CDR2 are ENHRY and SYGVKD. The length of the CDR3 is 13 residues.

The table lists this clone with a few counts. J is TRBJ1-1 and V is TRBV6-1; possible D gene TRBD1, 5 bases. Germline CDR1 is MNHNS and CDR2 is SASEGT. Trimming removed 3 bases at V and 7 bases at J, with 9 bases between. This CDR3 region has 12 residues. CDR3 sequence: CASSERDREAFF. Written as DNA, the CDR3 is TGTGCCAGCAGTGAGCGGGACCGTGAAGCTTTCTTT.

The chain carries TRBV18 and TRBJ2-5; no clear D. CDR1 and CDR2 (germline): KGHSH, LQKENI. The CDR3 covers 15 residues. The V end was cut by 4 bases, the J end by 4 bases, with 16 bases between. The CDR3 coding sequence is TGTGCCAGCTCACGGTATCATCCCGCGGCAGAGACCCAGTACTTC. This gives the protein CASSRYHPAAETQYF.

This clone has a handful of counts. The genes are TRBV7-3 and TRBJ1-6; 10 nucleotides line up with TRBD1. Germline trimming cut 1 base from V and 9 bases from J; bases unmatched to any gene: 3. The CDR3 is made up of 15 amino acids. Per germline, CDR1 SGHTA and CDR2 FQGTGA. CDR3 in amino acids: CASSLMGDRGSPLHF. CDR3 sequence (DNA): TGTGCCAGCAGCTTAATGGGGGACAGGGGTTCACCCCTCCACTTT.